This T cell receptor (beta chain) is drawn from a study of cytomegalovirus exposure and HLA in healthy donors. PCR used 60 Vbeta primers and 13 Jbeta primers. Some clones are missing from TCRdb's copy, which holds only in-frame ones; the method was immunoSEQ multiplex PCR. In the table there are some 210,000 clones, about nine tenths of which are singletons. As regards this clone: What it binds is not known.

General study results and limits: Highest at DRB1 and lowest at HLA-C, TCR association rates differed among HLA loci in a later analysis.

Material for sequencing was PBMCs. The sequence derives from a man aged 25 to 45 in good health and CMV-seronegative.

The CDR3: CASSDSTSGSNEQFF. The CDR3 DNA reads TGTGCCAGCAGTGACTCGACTAGCGGGAGCAATGAGCAGTTCTTC. The chain carries TRBV6-4 and TRBJ2-1, with 12 positions matching TRBD2. The V gene's germline CDR1 is MRHNA and CDR2 SNTAGT. The J segment lost 6 bases and the V segment lost 0 bases, leaving 0 bases of the junction unmatched. The CDR3 runs 15 residues.